Here is one T cell receptor beta chain with its context. This clone was observed once. Its specific antigen is unknown. Nothing much larger sits one base from this clone, and base qualities are not available. Preparation of the library involved the immunoSEQ multiplex PCR assay. Genomic DNA was pulled from the sorted cells, and the automated high-throughput method of Adaptive Biotechnologies was used to sequence the TCR beta V, D and J regions. A two-step, bias-controlled multiplex PCR was used to amplify the CDR3 regions. Amplified TCR beta libraries were sequenced on an Illumina instrument. In the source study's methods: Demultiplexed reads were processed to lower amplification and sequencing bias, and the IMGT database was used to assign CDR3 sequences to gene families. ImmunoSEQ software version 2.0 was used to analyze the repertoire data. Clonotype lists were filtered to remove out-of-frame sequences and sequences containing stop codons in the CDR3. Clonotypes with a frequency below 0.01% were excluded because such low-frequency clonotypes corresponded to less than one cell. Richness was computed as observed richness divided by input cell number, and evenness as Shannon entropy divided by log observed richness. Simpson diversity and Morisita-Horn overlap indices were used to quantify repertoire diversity and similarity between time points. Clonotypes were categorized as dominant (>1%), sub-dominant (0.5-0.99%), low abundance (0.1-0.49%) or lowest abundance (<0.1%). The germline index was obtained by subtracting total nucleotide additions from total CDR3 length and then dividing the result by total CDR3 length. Not all clones reach the TCRdb copy of this immuneACCESS table, which keeps in-frame sequences only. Checked studies attribute under half of the gap to unresolved V genes and leave the rest unexplained. For V, J and clone size, that table is used; D and trimming come from the DNA. This sample comprises more than 45,000 clones, roughly nine tenths of them detected only once. Of the sample, more than 0.8% falls within the top ten clones.

The label giving this sample's time point can be read as: pre-reinfection, 55 to 20 weeks before reinfection detection. TCR sequencing was performed on the sorted cells directly ex vivo, without any in vitro expansion beforehand. The donors were people who inject drugs and were enrolled in the Montreal Acute Hepatitis C Cohort Study (HEPCO) in Canada. Total naive CD8 T cells, sorted as viable CD3+ CD8+ CD45RO-, came from two donors at all three reinfection time points as controls. Before sorting, cryopreserved peripheral blood mononuclear cells were thawed, and CD8 T cells were purified from the thawed cells. The MACS CD8+ T cell Isolation Kit was used to enrich CD8 T cells by negative selection. Cells were sorted on a BD FACSAria II sorter using FACSDiva software, and FlowJo was used for data analysis. Via the germline V gene (reference sequence), CDR1 is SEHNR and CDR2 FQNEAQ. The CDR3 goes from the cysteine to the phenylalanine over 14 residues. The kept DNA is CDR3 alone, 42 bases in frame from the first base. Trimming takes 5 bases from V and 2 bases from J, and the germline ends sit 11 bases apart.

This record comes from a study of memory CD8 T cells in hepatitis C reinfection (dated by TCRdb to about 2017). Regarding the research as a whole: Two consecutive HCV infections were spontaneously resolved by three donors, whereas a primary infection was cleared by two donors who then became chronically infected after reinfection. A case counted as HCV reinfection when an HCV RNA test came back positive after two negative tests taken at least 60 days apart. Pre-reinfection samples were collected between 55 and 20 weeks before reinfection was detected. In about 5 donors, the study followed the TCR beta repertoire of virus-specific CD8 T cells over time through an HCV reinfection episode. Between about 2009 and 2013, five reinfection cases that had stored pre-reinfection samples were identified. In the reinfection study, participants who had resolved a prior HCV infection were followed every 3 months.

Broad study findings and their caveats: Because only five or six donors were included, definitive conclusions about public clonotypes linked to secondary clearance were beyond the reach of the study.

This sequence was found in a man aged 18-30 years with hepatitis C virus infection. The sequenced material came from naive CD8+ T cells sorted from blood. The intended sense of this specimen's cell subset or site label: total naive CD8+CD45RO- T cells. The chain couples TRBV7-9 to TRBJ2-3; TRBD2 is a weak D gene call, 5 bases matching. The sequenced DNA: TGTGCCAGCAGCCCCCCGAGGGTCACAGATACGCAGTATTTT. Its amino acids are CASSPPRVTDTQYF.